This T cell receptor beta chain came from a study of CD8+CD57+ T cells in acquired aplastic anemia. Ten or more counts support this clonotype. CDR3 length: 13 residues. The ends were cut back, 6 bases at V and 1 base at J, with 9 bases in the middle. From germline, CDR1 is SNHLY and CDR2 FYNNEI. For CDR3 and TCR beta VDJ profiling, genomic DNA was the template used. TCRdb called the reads again in MiXCR, with one record for every CDR3 protein. This table has under 250,000 distinct CDR3 sequences, about 44% appearing once. The patients chosen for sequencing had shown expansion of CD8+CD57+ cells (detected by flow cytometry). Patients had not yet gotten any therapy when their blood was taken for sampling.

The V and J genes are TRBV2 and TRBJ1-1; D is ambiguous. What was sequenced was sorted CD4+, CD8+, or CD8+CD57+ T cells (not recorded which) from PBMCs. The TCR originated in a human donor with aplastic anemia. CDR3 in amino acids: CASRIAENTEAFF. CDR3 sequence (DNA): TGTGCCAGCAGAATTGCGGAGAACACTGAAGCTTTCTTT.